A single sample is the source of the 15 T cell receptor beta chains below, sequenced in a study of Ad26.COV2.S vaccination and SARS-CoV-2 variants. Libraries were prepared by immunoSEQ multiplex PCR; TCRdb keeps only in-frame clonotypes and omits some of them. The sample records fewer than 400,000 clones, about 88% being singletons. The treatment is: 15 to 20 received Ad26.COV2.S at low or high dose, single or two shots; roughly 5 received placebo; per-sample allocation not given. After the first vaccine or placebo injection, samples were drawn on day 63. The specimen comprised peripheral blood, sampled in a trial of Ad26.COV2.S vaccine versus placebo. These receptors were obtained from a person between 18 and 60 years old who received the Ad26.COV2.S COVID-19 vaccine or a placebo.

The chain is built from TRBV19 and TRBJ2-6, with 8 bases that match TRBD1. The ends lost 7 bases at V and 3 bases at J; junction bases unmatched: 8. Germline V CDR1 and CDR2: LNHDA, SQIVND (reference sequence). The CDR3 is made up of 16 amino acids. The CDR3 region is CASTLTGTGGANVLTF. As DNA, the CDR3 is TGTGCCAGTACCTTGACCGGGACAGGTGGGGCCAACGTCCTGACTTTC.

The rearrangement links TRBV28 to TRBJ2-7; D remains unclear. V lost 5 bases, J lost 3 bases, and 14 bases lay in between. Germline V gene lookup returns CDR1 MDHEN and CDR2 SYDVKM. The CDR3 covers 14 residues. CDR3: CASSPTGPIYEQYF. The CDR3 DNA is TGTGCCAGCAGTCCTACGGGCCCAATCTACGAGCAGTACTTC.

Here the CDR3 DNA reads TGTGCCAGCAGCCCGACAGGACCCGGCTACGAGCAGTACTTC. This translates into CASSPTGPGYEQYF. The rearrangement links TRBV7-3 to TRBJ2-7; a weak D match, TRBD1 (6 bases). The CDR3 sequence is 14 residues long. V was shortened by 5 bases and J by 3 bases, with 14 bases between the two germline ends. Looked up from germline, CDR1 is SGHTA and CDR2 is FQGTGA. Full variable domain (remainder filled in from reference TRBV7-3 and TRBJ2-7): GAGVSQTPSNKVTEKGKYVELRCDPISGHTALYWYRQSLGQGPEFLIYFQGTGAADDSGLPNDRFFAVRPEGSVSTLKIQRTERGDSAVYLCASSPTGPGYEQYFGPGTRLTVT.

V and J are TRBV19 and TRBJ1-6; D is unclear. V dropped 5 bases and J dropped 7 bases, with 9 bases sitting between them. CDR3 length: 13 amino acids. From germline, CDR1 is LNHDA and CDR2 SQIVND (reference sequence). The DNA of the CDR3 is TGTGCCAGTAGTCTTGGGAACAATTCACCCCTCCACTTT. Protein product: CASSLGNNSPLHF.

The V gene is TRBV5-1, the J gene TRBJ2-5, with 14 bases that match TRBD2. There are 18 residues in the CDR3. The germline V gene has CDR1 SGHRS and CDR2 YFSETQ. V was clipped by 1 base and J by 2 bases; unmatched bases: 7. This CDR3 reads CASSLMGLAGAKQETQYF. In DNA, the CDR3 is TGCGCCAGCAGCTTGATGGGACTAGCGGGAGCCAAACAAGAGACCCAGTACTTC.

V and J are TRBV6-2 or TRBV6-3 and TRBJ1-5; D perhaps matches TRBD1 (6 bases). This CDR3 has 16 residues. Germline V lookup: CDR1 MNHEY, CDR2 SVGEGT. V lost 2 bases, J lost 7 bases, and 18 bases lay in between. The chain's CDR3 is CASSYGGTLLWQPQHF. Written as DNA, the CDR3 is TGTGCCAGCAGTTACGGCGGGACACTTCTTTGGCAGCCCCAGCATTTT.

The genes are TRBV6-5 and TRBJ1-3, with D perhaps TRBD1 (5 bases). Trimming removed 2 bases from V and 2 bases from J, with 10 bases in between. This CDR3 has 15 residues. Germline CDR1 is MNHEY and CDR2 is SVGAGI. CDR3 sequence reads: CASSYEGVTGNTIYF. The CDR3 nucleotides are TGTGCCAGCAGTTACGAAGGGGTGACTGGAAACACCATATATTTT.

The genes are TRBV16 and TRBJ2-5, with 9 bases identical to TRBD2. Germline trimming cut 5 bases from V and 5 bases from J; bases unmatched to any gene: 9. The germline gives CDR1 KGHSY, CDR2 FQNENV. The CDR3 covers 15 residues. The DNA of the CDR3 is TGTGCCAGCAGCGAAATCAGCGGGAGGCGGGAGACCCAGTACTTC. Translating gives CASSEISGRRETQYF.

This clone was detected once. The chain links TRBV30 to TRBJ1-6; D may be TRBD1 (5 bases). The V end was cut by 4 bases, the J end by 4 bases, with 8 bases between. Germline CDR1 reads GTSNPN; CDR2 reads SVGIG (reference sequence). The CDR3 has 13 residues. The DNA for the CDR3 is TGTGCCTGGAATCGGGGGTATAATTCACCCCTCCACTTT. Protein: CAWNRGYNSPLHF.

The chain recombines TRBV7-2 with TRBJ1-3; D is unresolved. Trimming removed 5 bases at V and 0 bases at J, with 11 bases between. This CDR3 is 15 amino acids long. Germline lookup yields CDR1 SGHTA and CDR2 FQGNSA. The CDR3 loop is CASSLRLSSGNTIYF. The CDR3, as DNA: TGTGCCAGCAGCCTAAGACTCAGCTCTGGAAACACCATATATTTT.

CDR3 nucleotide sequence: TGCGCCAGCAGCCCGAGGGGACAGGCGTTCTCCTACGAGCAGTACTTC. Translating it yields CASSPRGQAFSYEQYF. The V gene is TRBV5-1, the J gene TRBJ2-7; TRBD1 agrees at 8 bases. Germline lookup yields CDR1 SGHRS and CDR2 YFSETQ. The CDR3 has 16 residues. After removal of 4 bases from V and 0 bases from J, the junction contained 9 bases not matched to a gene.

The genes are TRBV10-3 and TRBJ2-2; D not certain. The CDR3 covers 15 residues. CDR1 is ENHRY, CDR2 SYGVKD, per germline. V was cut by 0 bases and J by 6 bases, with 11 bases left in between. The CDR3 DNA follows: TGTGCCATCAGTGAGTCGACCCCCAGTTCCGGGGAGCTGTTTTTT. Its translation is CAISESTPSSGELFF.

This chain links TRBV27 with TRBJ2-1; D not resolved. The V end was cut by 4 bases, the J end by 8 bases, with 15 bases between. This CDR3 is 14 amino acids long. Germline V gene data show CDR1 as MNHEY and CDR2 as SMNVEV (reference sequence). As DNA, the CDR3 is TGTGCCAGCAGTTCCCCTCGGTTGTCCGATGAGCAGTTCTTC. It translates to CASSSPRLSDEQFF.

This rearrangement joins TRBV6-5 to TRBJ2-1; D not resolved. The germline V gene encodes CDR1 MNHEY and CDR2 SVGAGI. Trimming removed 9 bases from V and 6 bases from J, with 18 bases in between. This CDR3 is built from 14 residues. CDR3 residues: CASSWTSHLNEQFF. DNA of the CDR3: TGTGCCAGTTCATGGACGTCTCACCTCAATGAGCAGTTCTTC.

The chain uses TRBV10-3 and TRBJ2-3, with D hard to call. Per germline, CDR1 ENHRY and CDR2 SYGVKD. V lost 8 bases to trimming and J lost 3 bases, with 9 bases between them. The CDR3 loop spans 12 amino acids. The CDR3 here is CAILPVTDTQYF. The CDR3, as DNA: TGTGCCATCCTCCCAGTTACAGATACGCAGTATTTT.